This is a list of T cell receptor beta chains from one sample in a study of cytomegalovirus exposure and HLA in healthy donors. The table came from immunoSEQ multiplex PCR; TCRdb's copy has only in-frame clones and leaves some out. Of approximately 190,000 clones in the sample, 65% to 85% are singletons; the top ten hold about 1.8%. Sequencing input: PBMCs. These TCRs come from a man aged 40-50 years in good health and CMV-seropositive. The CDR3 runs from the conserved cysteine through the conserved F or W. The D gene is left open where the match is weak. The size of a clone is reported for some rows only, either as once, few or many, or as a class for expanded clones.

clone_size: NA; v_call: TRBV11-3; d_call: TRBD1; j_call: TRBJ1-1; cdr3_aa: CASSFTGVAEAFF; cdr3_nt: TGTGCCAGCAGCTTTACAGGGGTCGCTGAAGCTTTCTTT
clone_size: few; v_call: TRBV7-9; d_call: TRBD1; j_call: TRBJ1-2; cdr3_aa: CASSSRQGDSDYGYTF; cdr3_nt: TGTGCCAGCAGCTCCCGACAGGGCGACTCAGACTATGGCTACACCTTC
clone_size: NA; v_call: TRBV5-4; d_call: NA; j_call: TRBJ1-5; cdr3_aa: CASSSPGMPQHF; cdr3_nt: TGTGCCAGCAGCTCCCCAGGCATGCCCCAGCATTTT
clone_size: NA; v_call: TRBV10-3; d_call: NA; j_call: TRBJ2-6; cdr3_aa: CATSAGANVLTF; cdr3_nt: TGTGCCACCTCGGCTGGGGCCAACGTCCTGACTTTC
clone_size: once; v_call: TRBV5-1; d_call: NA; j_call: TRBJ2-5; cdr3_aa: CASSLTRETQYF; cdr3_nt: TGCGCCAGCAGCTTGACCAGAGAGACCCAGTACTTC
clone_size: once; v_call: TRBV15; d_call: TRBD1; j_call: TRBJ1-4; cdr3_aa: CATSRGETGNEKLFF; cdr3_nt: TGTGCCACCAGCAGAGGTGAGACAGGGAATGAAAAACTGTTTTTT
clone_size: NA; v_call: TRBV5-6; d_call: TRBD2; j_call: TRBJ2-1; cdr3_aa: CASSLDQLAGRNEQFF; cdr3_nt: TGTGCCAGCAGCTTGGACCAACTAGCGGGAAGGAATGAGCAGTTCTTC
clone_size: few; v_call: TRBV5-6; d_call: TRBD1; j_call: TRBJ2-6; cdr3_aa: CASSFGQGDYANVLTF; cdr3_nt: TGTGCCAGCAGCTTCGGACAGGGGGATTATGCCAACGTCCTGACTTTC
clone_size: NA; v_call: TRBV2; d_call: TRBD1; j_call: TRBJ1-5; cdr3_aa: CASSVDRGRLASNQPQHF; cdr3_nt: TGTGCCAGCAGTGTGGACAGGGGGCGCTTGGCGAGCAATCAGCCCCAGCATTTT
clone_size: NA; v_call: TRBV6-5; d_call: NA; j_call: TRBJ1-4; cdr3_aa: CASSYPGDEKLFF; cdr3_nt: TGTGCCAGCAGTTACCCAGGGGATGAAAAACTGTTTTTT
clone_size: NA; v_call: TRBV28; d_call: TRBD1; j_call: TRBJ1-1; cdr3_aa: CASNPGGIKAFF; cdr3_nt: TGTGCCAGCAATCCAGGGGGAATTAAAGCTTTCTTT
clone_size: NA; v_call: TRBV5-1; d_call: TRBD1; j_call: TRBJ1-4; cdr3_aa: CASSLAAGGYEKLFF; cdr3_nt: TGCGCCAGCAGCTTGGCCGCAGGGGGGTACGAAAAACTGTTTTTT
clone_size: NA; v_call: TRBV18; d_call: TRBD1; j_call: TRBJ1-2; cdr3_aa: CASSGRGDRAGYTF; cdr3_nt: TGTGCCAGCTCAGGACGCGGGGACAGGGCTGGCTACACCTTC
clone_size: NA; v_call: TRBV28; d_call: NA; j_call: TRBJ1-2; cdr3_aa: CASRSGRGLGYTF; cdr3_nt: TGTGCCAGCAGGTCGGGGAGGGGATTGGGCTACACCTTC
clone_size: NA; v_call: TRBV5-1; d_call: TRBD1; j_call: TRBJ2-7; cdr3_aa: CASSLDGTALGEQYF; cdr3_nt: TGCGCCAGCAGCTTGGATGGGACAGCCCTAGGAGAGCAGTACTTC
clone_size: NA; v_call: TRBV7-9; d_call: NA; j_call: TRBJ1-2; cdr3_aa: CSSSSEPTGYTF; cdr3_nt: TGTTCCAGCAGCTCAGAACCGACAGGCTACACCTTC
clone_size: few; v_call: TRBV11-2; d_call: NA; j_call: TRBJ2-3; cdr3_aa: CASSPRLRSTDTQYF; cdr3_nt: TGTGCCAGCAGCCCCCGATTGAGGTCCACAGATACGCAGTATTTT
clone_size: NA; v_call: TRBV25-1; d_call: NA; j_call: TRBJ2-5; cdr3_aa: CASSEVGGQETQYF; cdr3_nt: TGTGCCAGCAGTGAAGTTGGGGGGCAAGAGACCCAGTACTTC
clone_size: NA; v_call: TRBV7-6; d_call: TRBD2; j_call: TRBJ2-7; cdr3_aa: CASSFYPSGTVGVTYEQYF; cdr3_nt: TGCGCCAGCAGCTTTTATCCTAGCGGCACGGTTGGGGTGACCTACGAGCAGTACTTC
clone_size: few; v_call: TRBV7-2; d_call: NA; j_call: TRBJ2-5; cdr3_aa: CASSWELGGSETQYF; cdr3_nt: TGTGCCAGCAGCTGGGAGTTAGGCGGGTCAGAGACCCAGTACTTC
clone_size: NA; v_call: TRBV6-4; d_call: TRBD1; j_call: TRBJ1-1; cdr3_aa: CASSADLRGREAFF; cdr3_nt: TGTGCCAGCAGCGCCGACCTCAGGGGGCGCGAAGCTTTCTTT
clone_size: NA; v_call: TRBV19; d_call: NA; j_call: TRBJ2-1; cdr3_aa: CASSVLSRQFF; cdr3_nt: TGTGCCAGTAGTGTCCTAAGCCGACAGTTCTTC
clone_size: NA; v_call: TRBV28; d_call: NA; j_call: TRBJ2-7; cdr3_aa: CASSFGGREYF; cdr3_nt: TGTGCCAGCAGTTTTGGAGGGCGCGAGTACTTC
clone_size: NA; v_call: TRBV19; d_call: TRBD1; j_call: TRBJ1-5; cdr3_aa: CASRGTGPQHF; cdr3_nt: TGTGCCAGTAGGGGGACAGGGCCCCAGCATTTT
clone_size: NA; v_call: TRBV6-1; d_call: NA; j_call: TRBJ1-2; cdr3_aa: CASSEGAGSYGYTF; cdr3_nt: TGTGCCAGCAGTGAAGGGGCAGGAAGCTATGGCTACACCTTC
clone_size: NA; v_call: TRBV29-1; d_call: NA; j_call: TRBJ2-5; cdr3_aa: CSVVGVQETQYF; cdr3_nt: TGCAGCGTTGTGGGAGTCCAAGAGACCCAGTACTTC
clone_size: once; v_call: TRBV6-5; d_call: NA; j_call: TRBJ1-1; cdr3_aa: CASNHRAGKNTEAFF; cdr3_nt: TGTGCCAGCAATCATCGGGCAGGGAAGAACACTGAAGCTTTCTTT
clone_size: once; v_call: TRBV5-1; d_call: NA; j_call: TRBJ1-1; cdr3_aa: CASSLVAGDTEAFF; cdr3_nt: TGCGCCAGCAGCTTGGTGGCAGGGGACACTGAAGCTTTCTTT
clone_size: NA; v_call: TRBV5-1; d_call: TRBD1; j_call: TRBJ2-7; cdr3_aa: CASSGTGQGYEQYF; cdr3_nt: TGCGCCAGCAGCGGGACGGGACAGGGCTACGAGCAGTACTTC
clone_size: once; v_call: TRBV15; d_call: NA; j_call: TRBJ1-2; cdr3_aa: CATSLGQSLYGYTF; cdr3_nt: TGTGCCACCAGCCTGGGACAATCCCTCTATGGCTACACCTTC
clone_size: NA; v_call: TRBV20-1; d_call: TRBD2; j_call: TRBJ2-5; cdr3_aa: CSAVAGETQYF; cdr3_nt: TGCAGTGCGGTAGCGGGAGAGACCCAGTACTTC
clone_size: NA; v_call: TRBV5-4; d_call: TRBD1; j_call: TRBJ1-5; cdr3_aa: CASSRDRAGQPQHF; cdr3_nt: TGTGCCAGCAGCCGTGACAGGGCTGGTCAGCCCCAGCATTTT
clone_size: NA; v_call: TRBV7-9; d_call: TRBD1; j_call: TRBJ2-2; cdr3_aa: CASSNPGTGTNTGELFF; cdr3_nt: TGTGCCAGCAGCAACCCCGGGACAGGCACGAACACCGGGGAGCTGTTTTTT
clone_size: NA; v_call: TRBV6-1; d_call: NA; j_call: TRBJ1-6; cdr3_aa: CASSISRQNSPLHF; cdr3_nt: TGTGCCAGCAGTATCTCAAGACAGAACTCACCCCTCCACTTT
clone_size: once; v_call: TRBV6-1; d_call: NA; j_call: TRBJ1-1; cdr3_aa: CAVLEGLTEAFF; cdr3_nt: TGTGCCGTTCTCGAGGGTCTCACTGAAGCTTTCTTT
clone_size: NA; v_call: TRBV4-2; d_call: TRBD2; j_call: TRBJ2-7; cdr3_aa: CASSQSLGLAGGTLGYEQYF; cdr3_nt: TGTGCCAGCAGCCAATCATTGGGACTAGCGGGAGGGACTCTGGGCTACGAGCAGTACTTC
clone_size: NA; v_call: TRBV18; d_call: TRBD1; j_call: TRBJ1-4; cdr3_aa: CASSPSGTGVKKLFF; cdr3_nt: TGTGCCAGCTCACCATCGGGGACAGGGGTTAAAAAACTGTTTTTT
clone_size: NA; v_call: TRBV5-1; d_call: TRBD2; j_call: TRBJ2-5; cdr3_aa: CASSSGLAGSQETQYF; cdr3_nt: TGCGCCAGCAGCTCAGGACTAGCGGGGTCCCAAGAGACCCAGTACTTC
clone_size: NA; v_call: TRBV6-1; d_call: TRBD1; j_call: TRBJ2-3; cdr3_aa: CASRDRADTQYF; cdr3_nt: TGTGCCAGCAGAGACAGGGCAGATACGCAGTATTTT
clone_size: once; v_call: TRBV5-6; d_call: NA; j_call: TRBJ2-1; cdr3_aa: CASSLDLNSYNEQFF; cdr3_nt: TGTGCCAGCAGCTTGGACTTAAACTCCTACAATGAGCAGTTCTTC
clone_size: NA; v_call: TRBV7-2; d_call: NA; j_call: TRBJ1-2; cdr3_aa: CASRLRGEANYGYTF; cdr3_nt: TGTGCCAGCAGACTGCGGGGGGAAGCTAACTATGGCTACACCTTC
clone_size: NA; v_call: TRBV9; d_call: TRBD1; j_call: TRBJ2-7; cdr3_aa: CASSVGGQTYEQYF; cdr3_nt: TGTGCCAGCAGCGTAGGGGGACAGACCTACGAGCAGTACTTC
clone_size: NA; v_call: TRBV6-1; d_call: NA; j_call: TRBJ1-5; cdr3_aa: CATRGTPNSNQPQHF; cdr3_nt: TGTGCCACACGAGGGACACCGAATAGCAATCAGCCCCAGCATTTT
clone_size: NA; v_call: TRBV6-5; d_call: NA; j_call: TRBJ1-1; cdr3_aa: CASNGGGEAEAFF; cdr3_nt: TGTGCCAGCAATGGGGGGGGTGAGGCTGAAGCTTTCTTT
clone_size: once; v_call: TRBV27; d_call: TRBD1; j_call: TRBJ2-5; cdr3_aa: CASTAGQGKGSETQYF; cdr3_nt: TGTGCCAGCACCGCCGGACAGGGGAAGGGGTCGGAGACCCAGTACTTC
clone_size: NA; v_call: TRBV2; d_call: NA; j_call: TRBJ2-3; cdr3_aa: CASTYFKGGTDTQYF; cdr3_nt: TGTGCCAGCACCTACTTTAAGGGAGGCACAGATACGCAGTATTTT
clone_size: once; v_call: TRBV4-1; d_call: NA; j_call: TRBJ1-5; cdr3_aa: CASSQGTVSNQPQHF; cdr3_nt: TGCGCCAGCAGCCAAGGGACAGTGAGCAATCAGCCCCAGCATTTT
clone_size: NA; v_call: TRBV6-1; d_call: NA; j_call: TRBJ2-2; cdr3_aa: CASSERRGSAGELFF; cdr3_nt: TGTGCCAGCAGTGAACGGCGGGGATCTGCCGGGGAGCTGTTTTTT
clone_size: NA; v_call: TRBV5-1; d_call: TRBD1; j_call: TRBJ2-4; cdr3_aa: CASSLGQAQNIQYF; cdr3_nt: TGCGCCAGCAGCCTGGGACAGGCCCAAAACATTCAGTACTTC
clone_size: NA; v_call: TRBV5-4; d_call: TRBD1; j_call: TRBJ2-7; cdr3_aa: CASSAGQGREQYF; cdr3_nt: TGTGCCAGCAGCGCGGGACAGGGTAGGGAGCAGTACTTC
clone_size: NA; v_call: TRBV5-6; d_call: NA; j_call: TRBJ1-1; cdr3_aa: CASSFRQANWNTEAFF; cdr3_nt: TGTGCCAGCAGCTTTAGGCAGGCGAACTGGAACACTGAAGCTTTCTTT
clone_size: NA; v_call: TRBV5-1; d_call: TRBD2; j_call: TRBJ2-3; cdr3_aa: CASSSSGRETDTQYF; cdr3_nt: TGCGCCAGCAGCTCTAGCGGGAGGGAGACAGATACGCAGTATTTT
clone_size: NA; v_call: TRBV6-4; d_call: NA; j_call: TRBJ1-1; cdr3_aa: CASSSGQATEAFF; cdr3_nt: TGTGCCAGCAGCAGCGGCCAGGCTACCGAAGCTTTCTTT